The 28 T cell receptor beta chains given below trace back to one sample, sequenced in a study of T cell repertoires in cytomegalovirus infection. TCRdb reprocessed the reads via MiXCR and lists one record per CDR3 protein. The repertoire holds about 900,000 distinct CDR3 sequences, with 30% to 40% as singletons. The antigens these receptors bind are not known. The source material was cultured CD8+ T cells from PBMCs, sampled from culture after CMV antigen stimulation. All receptors derive from a human donor in good health (CMV status not recorded). Some clones in this sample may be carry-over from other donors' samples.

The chain recombines TRBV4-1 with TRBJ1-5, with 9 nucleotides matching TRBD1. The trim removed 3 bases at V and 7 bases at J, leaving 10 bases unmatched. Germline V gene data show CDR1 as MGHRA and CDR2 as YSYEKL. The CDR3 sequence is 16 residues long. The CDR3 spells CASSQYYRGLGQPQHF. DNA of the CDR3: TGCGCCAGCAGCCAGTATTACAGGGGGCTAGGACAGCCCCAGCATTTT.

This rearrangement joins TRBV19 to TRBJ2-3, with D uncertain. V gave up 5 bases and J gave up 0 bases, with 15 bases separating them. The CDR3 extends over 16 amino acids. Germline V gene data show CDR1 as LNHDA and CDR2 as SQIVND (reference sequence). The CDR3, as DNA: TGTGCCAGTAGTTTCCACGGATTCTCTAGCACAGATACGCAGTATTTT. It encodes CASSFHGFSSTDTQYF.

V gene TRBV7-3 combines with J gene TRBJ2-5; either TRBD1 or TRBD2 may fit D (5 bases each). CDR1 is SGHTA and CDR2 is FQGTGA in the germline V gene. Trimming left V 4 bases short and J 2 bases short, with 8 bases between. CDR3 length equals 13 residues. In nucleotides, the CDR3 is TGTGCCAGCAGCTCTTGGGGGCAAGAGACCCAGTACTTC. It is translated as CASSSWGQETQYF.

V usage is TRBV19 and J usage is TRBJ2-1; 7 bases align to TRBD2. Per germline, CDR1 LNHDA and CDR2 SQIVND (reference sequence). Trimming at V came to 5 bases and at J to 2 bases, leaving 12 bases not matched to a gene. The CDR3 runs 17 residues. The CDR3 nucleotides read TGTGCCAGTAGTCCCCACCCAGCCGGGACTACCTACAATGAGCAGTTCTTC. This encodes CASSPHPAGTTYNEQFF.

The V gene is TRBV11-2, the J gene TRBJ2-1; 7 nucleotides line up with TRBD2. Germline assignment: CDR1 SGHAT and CDR2 FQNNGV. After removal of 2 bases from V and 7 bases from J, the junction contained 11 bases not matched to a gene. The CDR3 runs 16 residues. CDR3 bases: TGTGCCAGCAGCTTATGGGAGCGGGGAGGCGCAAATGAGCAGTTCTTC. Amino acid sequence: CASSLWERGGANEQFF.

This clonotype was detected only a few times. The J gene is TRBJ2-6, the V gene TRBV29-1; D is ambiguous. Looked up from germline, CDR1 is SQVTM and CDR2 is ANQGSEA. V was pared by 6 bases and J by 0 bases, with 9 bases between. The CDR3 contains 14 residues. The CDR3 region is CSVTPGSGANVLTF. The CDR3, as DNA: TGCAGCGTCACTCCAGGCTCTGGGGCCAACGTCCTGACTTTC.

This clonotype has a handful of counts. The V call is TRBV6-1, the J call TRBJ1-1, with D unresolved. The CDR3 contains 13 residues. Germline V gives CDR1 MNHNS, CDR2 SASEGT. V was pared by 7 bases and J by 0 bases, with 9 bases between. In DNA form, the CDR3 reads TGTGCCAGCACCCGAAATATGAACACTGAAGCTTTCTTT. Amino acids: CASTRNMNTEAFF.

This clonotype showed up just a few times. The chain uses TRBV12-3 or TRBV12-4 and TRBJ2-7; D unresolved. V lost 5 bases, J lost 3 bases, and 8 bases lay in between. The CDR3 loop spans 12 amino acids. CDR3 DNA: TGTGCCAGCAGTCCGGACCTCTACGAGCAGTACTTC. Its translation is CASSPDLYEQYF.

This chain joins TRBV4-2 and TRBJ1-5; TRBD1 might be the D (5 bases). The length of the CDR3 is 15 residues. Germline lookup yields CDR1 LGHNA and CDR2 YNFKEQ. V was trimmed by 4 bases and J by 4 bases, leaving 14 bases between them. CDR3: CASSPQRGSNQPQHF. Written as DNA, the CDR3 is TGTGCCAGCAGCCCCCAAAGGGGCAGTAATCAGCCCCAGCATTTT.

Many counts were recorded for this clonotype. The J gene is TRBJ2-7, the V gene TRBV7-2, with 9 nucleotides matching TRBD2. The germline V gene encodes CDR1 SGHTA and CDR2 FQGNSA. The ends lost 8 bases at V and 3 bases at J; junction bases unmatched: 14. CDR3 length equals 16 residues. The CDR3 is CASVPTSGYGFYEQYF. The CDR3 DNA sequence: TGTGCCAGCGTCCCGACTAGCGGCTATGGTTTCTACGAGCAGTACTTC.

This clonotype was observed a handful of times. The chain employs TRBV7-9 and TRBJ2-5, with TRBD1 matching over 9 bases. Germline V gives CDR1 SEHNR, CDR2 FQNEAQ (reference sequence). CDR3 size: 15 residues. V was pared by 0 bases and J by 2 bases, with 1 base of the junction left unmatched. The CDR3 DNA reads as TGTGCCAGCAGCTTAGCCGGACAGGGGCAAGAGACCCAGTACTTC. It encodes CASSLAGQGQETQYF. The entire variable domain, with the rest obtained from reference TRBV7-9 and TRBJ2-5, is as follows: DTGVSQNPRHKITKRGQNVTFRCDPISEHNRLYWYRQTLGQGPEFLTYFQNEAQLEKSRLLSDRFSAERPKGSFSTLEIQRTEQGDSAMYLCASSLAGQGQETQYFGPGTRLLVL.

The rearrangement links TRBV10-2 to TRBJ2-5; unclear D gene. This CDR3 spans 13 amino acids. Trimming pared 10 bases from V and 8 bases from J, leaving 20 bases between. Germline lookup yields CDR1 WSHSY and CDR2 SAAADI. The CDR3 DNA follows: TGCGCCACCAGAACAGACCCTCGTGCCACCCAGTACTTC. Its protein is CATRTDPRATQYF.

This sequence joins TRBV11-2 and TRBJ1-2; D uncertain. The ends were cut back, 5 bases at V and 4 bases at J, with 17 bases in the middle. The CDR3 is 15 residues long. CDR1 SGHAT and CDR2 FQNNGV come from the germline V gene. The CDR3 DNA sequence: TGTGCCAGCAGCCCCAGCGAGGGTATCGGCTATGGCTACACCTTC. Translating it yields CASSPSEGIGYGYTF. Complete variable domain (other parts from reference TRBV11-2 and TRBJ1-2): EAGVAQSPRYKIIEKRQSVAFWCNPISGHATLYWYQQILGQGPKLLIQFQNNGVVDDSQLPKDRFSAERLKGVDSTLKIQPAKLEDSAVYLCASSPSEGIGYGYTFGSGTRLTVV.

This clonotype is a singleton in its sample. This chain uses TRBV2 with TRBJ2-7; no clear D. V was pared by 7 bases and J by 3 bases, with 7 bases between. The CDR3 loop spans 11 amino acids. Germline V gene data show CDR1 as SNHLY and CDR2 as FYNNEI. The CDR3 here is CASKNGYEQYV. The CDR3, as DNA: TGTGCCAGCAAGAACGGCTACGAGCAGTACGTC.

This clonotype was counted a few times. The gene calls are TRBV7-2 and TRBJ2-2; the D gene could be TRBD1 or TRBD2 (6 bases each). CDR1 is SGHTA, CDR2 FQGNSA, per germline. The V end lost 4 bases, the J end lost 2 bases, and 14 bases lay between the germline ends. This CDR3 is built from 16 residues. CDR3 residues: CASSSLGGTNTGELFF. The CDR3 coding sequence is TGTGCCAGCAGCTCCCTCGGGGGCACTAACACCGGGGAGCTGTTTTTT.

This clonotype was seen only a few times. The rearrangement joins TRBV7-9 to TRBJ2-1, with D tentatively TRBD1 (6 bases). Germline lookup yields CDR1 SEHNR and CDR2 FQNEAQ (reference sequence). Trimming took 5 bases from V and 2 from J, leaving 19 bases between them. The CDR3 runs 17 residues. This CDR3 reads CASSTQGNDLPYNEQFF. CDR3 DNA: TGTGCCAGCAGCACACAGGGAAATGATCTCCCCTACAATGAGCAGTTCTTC.

This clonotype was observed a handful of times. The chain is built from TRBV7-9 and TRBJ1-5; unclear D gene. V shed 2 bases and J shed 0 bases, with 11 bases lying between them. This CDR3 is built from 16 residues. The germline V gene has CDR1 SEHNR and CDR2 FQNEAQ (reference sequence). CDR3 DNA sequence: TGTGCCAGCAGCTTAAGGACCCCTTATAGCAATCAGCCCCAGCATTTT. Translation: CASSLRTPYSNQPQHF. Filled out from reference TRBV7-9 and TRBJ1-5, the complete variable domain reads DTGVSQNPRHKITKRGQNVTFRCDPISEHNRLYWYRQTLGQGPEFLTYFQNEAQLEKSRLLSDRFSAERPKGSFSTLEIQRTEQGDSAMYLCASSLRTPYSNQPQHFGDGTRLSIL.

This clonotype appeared a few times. This chain uses TRBV5-4 with TRBJ2-7; D perhaps matches TRBD2 (7 bases). V lost 6 bases and J 5 bases, leaving 18 bases between the germline ends. The CDR3 has 14 residues. Germline CDR1 SGHNT, CDR2 YYREEE (reference sequence). For the CDR3, the DNA is TGTGCCAGCATCCAAGAACGGGGGGCCCACGAGCAGTACTTC. Its protein product is CASIQERGAHEQYF.

This clonotype has a handful of counts. The junction departs from the called germline gene at one end, perhaps through a read error. V gene TRBV12-3 or TRBV12-4 combines with J gene TRBJ2-7, with D possibly matching TRBD1 (5 bases). This CDR3 contains 12 residues. The DNA of the CDR3 is TGTGCCAACAGTTGGACACCCAACGAGCAGTACTTC. Protein: CANSWTPNEQYF.

V is TRBV4-1 and J is TRBJ2-3; 8 positions match TRBD1. The CDR3 runs 16 residues. V lost 3 bases and J lost 4; bases outside the gene matches: 9. CDR1 MGHRA and CDR2 YSYEKL come from the germline V gene. The CDR3 DNA reads TGCGCCAGCAGCCACCCCCCGGACAGGGCGGCAGATACGCAGTATTTT. It codes for CASSHPPDRAADTQYF.

This clonotype was counted ten times or more. This rearrangement joins TRBV12-3 or TRBV12-4 to TRBJ1-1; D not certain. CDR3 length: 14 residues. The ends were cut back, 6 bases at V and 1 base at J, with 12 bases in the middle. CDR3 bases: TGTGCCAGCAGCCCCGGCCCCTGGAACACTGAAGCTTTCTTT. Protein: CASSPGPWNTEAFF.

This clonotype was detected once. The chain is built from TRBV5-5 and TRBJ1-5; 9 positions match TRBD1. The CDR3 is 15 residues long. The V segment lost 4 bases and the J segment 8 bases; nucleotides outside the gene matches: 10. Germline V lookup: CDR1 SGHKS, CDR2 YYEKEE (reference sequence). DNA of the CDR3: TGTGCCAGCAGCCAAAACAGGGGGCAGGGAGAGCCCCAGCATTTT. It encodes CASSQNRGQGEPQHF.

The table lists this clonotype with a few counts. The chain couples TRBV28 to TRBJ2-4; D gene unclear. Trimming shortened V by 3 bases and J by 0 bases, and 12 bases separated the two germline ends. The CDR3 covers 16 residues. Germline lookup yields CDR1 MDHEN and CDR2 SYDVKM. Written as DNA, the CDR3 is TGTGCCAGCAGTTTGAGGCGGACCTTAGCCAAAAACATTCAGTACTTC. This translates into CASSLRRTLAKNIQYF.

This clonotype was counted between two and nine times. This sequence joins TRBV7-9 and TRBJ2-7; 14 bases are shared with TRBD2. This CDR3 is 17 amino acids long. Germline V gene sequence: CDR1 SEHNR, CDR2 FQNEAQ (reference sequence). V lost 4 bases and J lost 6; bases outside the gene matches: 11. The CDR3 coding sequence is TGTGCCAGCAGCTCGGGACTAGCGGGGGAACGACCCTCCGAGCAGTACTTC. Its protein product is CASSSGLAGERPSEQYF.

This clonotype showed up just once. For the CDR3, the DNA is TGCGCCAGCAGCTTTGGGGGATCGAATGAAGCTTTCTTT. It yields the protein CASSFGGSNEAFF. The chain recombines TRBV5-1 with TRBJ1-1, with D maybe TRBD1 (5 bases). The CDR3 totals 13 residues. From germline, CDR1 is SGHRS and CDR2 YFSETQ. The V end was cut by 2 bases, the J end by 7 bases, with 12 bases between. The entire variable domain, with the rest obtained from reference TRBV5-1 and TRBJ1-1, is as follows: KAGVTQTPRYLIKTRGQQVTLSCSPISGHRSVSWYQQTPGQGLQFLFEYFSETQRNKGNFPGRFSGRQFSNSRSEMNVSTLELGDSALYLCASSFGGSNEAFFGQGTRLTVV.

The V call is TRBV4-3, the J call TRBJ2-3; TRBD1 matches 7 bases. The germline gives CDR1 LGHNA, CDR2 YSLEER. The V gene end was trimmed by 4 bases and the J gene end by 6 bases; junction bases not matched to a gene: 4. This CDR3 spans 13 amino acids. The CDR3 nucleotides read TGCGCCAGCAGCCCCATACAGGGGGATACGCAGTATTTT. Translating it yields CASSPIQGDTQYF.

The rearrangement joins TRBV5-6 to TRBJ2-1, with 8 bases fitting TRBD1. Looked up from germline, CDR1 is SGHDT and CDR2 is YYEEEE. V dropped 4 bases and J dropped 13; count of bases not matched to a gene: 7. The CDR3 is 12 residues long. The CDR3 region is CASSSGQGIQFF. DNA of the CDR3: TGTGCCAGCAGCAGCGGACAGGGCATACAGTTCTTC.

The gene calls are TRBV4-3 and TRBJ2-3; 8 bases are a match to TRBD2. Trimming took 0 bases from V and 1 from J; bases not matched to a gene: 12. The germline gives CDR1 LGHNA, CDR2 YSLEER. The CDR3 has 19 residues. The CDR3 loop is CASSQDTGFGGAGTDTQYF. CDR3 nucleotides: TGCGCCAGCAGCCAAGATACTGGTTTCGGGGGGGCTGGCACAGATACGCAGTATTTT.